This T cell receptor beta chain was captured in a study of T cell responses to AZD1222 COVID-19 vaccine. About the study: Both about-4-week and about-12-week second-dose recipients were combined.

Germline CDR1 reads SNHLY; CDR2 reads FYNNEI. The CDR3 has 13 amino acids. Trimming shortened V by 4 bases and J by 2 bases, and 9 bases separated the two germline ends. Study results and caveats: No repertoire was sampled before or during the peak T cell response, only after it. Donors skewed white British and female; clonal diversity was possibly underestimated. Once two AZD1222 doses were given, Spike-specific TCR breadth and depth went up.

Worth noting for this clone: Its antigen is unknown.

Profiling relied on immunoSEQ multiplex PCR, and the TCRdb table lists in-frame clones only, not all of them. The table shows some 110,000 clones, with roughly 90% occurring only once. J is TRBJ2-7 and V is TRBV2, with D perhaps matching TRBD2 (5 bases). Here the sequenced sample was peripheral blood, taken on day 0 of AZD1222 vaccination. This receptor was taken from an adult in good health. This CDR3 is CASSGGLTYEQYF. CDR3 in DNA: TGTGCCAGCAGTGGAGGACTTACCTACGAGCAGTACTTC.